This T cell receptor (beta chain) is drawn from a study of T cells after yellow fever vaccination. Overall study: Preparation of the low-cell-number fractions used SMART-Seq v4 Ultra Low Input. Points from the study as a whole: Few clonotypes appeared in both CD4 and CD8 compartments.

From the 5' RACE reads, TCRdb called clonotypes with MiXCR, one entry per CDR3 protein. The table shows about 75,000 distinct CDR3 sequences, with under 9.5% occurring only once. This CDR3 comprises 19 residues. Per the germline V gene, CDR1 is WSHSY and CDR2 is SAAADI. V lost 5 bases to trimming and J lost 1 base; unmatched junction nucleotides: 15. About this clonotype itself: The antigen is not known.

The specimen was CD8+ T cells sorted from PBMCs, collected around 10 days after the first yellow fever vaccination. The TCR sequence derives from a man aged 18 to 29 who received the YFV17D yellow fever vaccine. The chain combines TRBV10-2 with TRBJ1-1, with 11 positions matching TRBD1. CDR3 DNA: TGCGCCAGCAGTTATATATTTTTGGGACAGGGGGTAAGGAACACTGAAGCTTTCTTT. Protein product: CASSYIFLGQGVRNTEAFF.